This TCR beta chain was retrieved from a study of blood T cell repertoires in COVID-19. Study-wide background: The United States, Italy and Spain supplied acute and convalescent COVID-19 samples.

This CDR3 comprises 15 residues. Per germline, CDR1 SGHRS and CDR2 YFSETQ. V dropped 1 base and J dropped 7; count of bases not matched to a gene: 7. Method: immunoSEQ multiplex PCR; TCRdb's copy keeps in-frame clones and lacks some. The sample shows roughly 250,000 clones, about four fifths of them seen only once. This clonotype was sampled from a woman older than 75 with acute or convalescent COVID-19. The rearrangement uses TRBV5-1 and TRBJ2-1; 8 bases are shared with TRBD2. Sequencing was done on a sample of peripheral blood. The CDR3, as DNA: TGCGCCAGCAGCTTGAGCGGGGGCCTGGTTAATGAGCAGTTCTTC. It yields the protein CASSLSGGLVNEQFF.